The entry below describes one TCR beta chain. No cognate antigen has been identified for it. No quality values exist for individual bases; no much larger clone is one base distant. From the germline V gene, CDR1 is SNHLY and CDR2 is FYNNEI. Including the terminal cysteine and phenylalanine, the CDR3 comprises 15 residues. Here the CDR3 DNA is all that survives: 45 bases in frame from base 1. V is pared back by 5 bases and J by 4 bases, with 15 bases lying between the germline termini. Each collaborating institution followed its own protocols to collect whole blood in K2EDTA tubes. For TCRbeta analysis, collaborators shipped samples as frozen whole blood, isolated PBMCs, or DNA extracted from either of those sample types. TCRbeta CDR3 regions were amplified from genomic DNA by means of the immunoSEQ Assay, a bias-controlled multiplex PCR. Per the source publication's procedure: Nucleated cell counts per sample were estimated from amplification of reference gene primers within the assay. Sequence reads were collapsed and filtered to measure the absolute abundance of every unique TCRbeta CDR3 rearrangement. For each sample, productive Simpson clonality was calculated as the square root of Simpson's diversity index across productive rearrangements. Drawn from immuneACCESS, this table holds only the in-frame rearrangements with V and J called that TCRdb kept. Clones are partly lost; checked studies trace under half to an unresolved V gene and leave the rest unexplained. The DNA gave D and trimming, while V, J and clone size come from that table. For this sample there are 120,000 or so clones; roughly 85% appear just once. Around a quarter of the sample is in the top ten clones.

The sample is drawn from a study of blood T cell repertoires in COVID-19 (dated by TCRdb to the early 2020s). Regarding the complete study: Collaborator samples came from the United States, Italy and Spain and covered acute and convalescent phases of COVID-19. The prospective study material was composed of cDNA or gDNA derived from T cells, B-cell-depleted T cells, or PBMCs. Where available, HLA class I and class II types were taken from metadata supplied by the sample provider and were not determined by assay-based typing. The repertoires were released in a freely available public database intended as a resource for research on the immune response to SARS-CoV-2. The sample metadata nearly always contained a de-identified subject ID, COVID-19 status, age in years and sex. Subjects who had been exposed to COVID-19, were actively infected with it, or had recovered from it provided the deeply sampled blood TCRbeta repertoires that made up the dataset. The samples were drawn from two sources: the first 160 participants of the ongoing ImmuneRACE study, and 1,254 subjects contributed by 6 global collaborators.

What the authors observed across the whole study: The amount of clinical and demographic metadata varied by source and participant and was provided uncurated.

This clonotype originated in a human donor in a cohort sampled during active COVID-19. In this chain, TRBV2 is recombined with TRBJ1-5; the D segment could be TRBD1, given 6 matching bases. The sequenced sample consisted of peripheral blood. The CDR3 in this case is CASSKGDKFNQPQHF. The DNA is as follows: TGTGCCAGCAGTAAGGGGGACAAATTTAATCAGCCCCAGCATTTT.